Following are 23 T cell receptor beta chains from one sample sequenced in a study of blood T cell repertoires in COVID-19. This table comes from immunoSEQ multiplex PCR, and its TCRdb copy is limited to in-frame clones, with some not included. The sample lists a few hundred thousand clones, more than 75% occurring once. Sequenced input: PBMCs or T cells enriched from blood (not recorded which). Source of these receptors: a woman in her late teens or twenties who had recovered from COVID-19.

This rearrangement joins TRBV5-6 to TRBJ2-7; TRBD1 is a possible D gene (6 bases). The CDR3 has 14 amino acids. CDR1 is SGHDT, CDR2 YYEEEE, per germline. Trimming pared 2 bases from V and 5 bases from J, leaving 14 bases between. The CDR3 here is CASSLFRGSHEQYF. The CDR3 DNA reads as TGTGCCAGCAGCTTATTCAGGGGTAGCCACGAGCAGTACTTC.

The chain combines TRBV5-4 with TRBJ2-1; D gene ambiguous. Deletions cut 1 base from V and 5 bases from J, with 7 bases between. CDR1 and CDR2 (germline): SGHNT, YYREEE (reference sequence). The CDR3 runs to 13 residues. In DNA form, the CDR3 reads TGTGCCAGCAGCTTGATGCTAGACAATGAGCAGTTCTTC. It yields the protein CASSLMLDNEQFF.

V gene TRBV7-9 combines with J gene TRBJ1-5; D is unclear. The ends were cut back, 5 bases at V and 5 bases at J, with 13 bases in the middle. This CDR3 region has 14 residues. CDR1 is SEHNR and CDR2 is FQNEAQ in the germline V gene (reference sequence). This chain's CDR3 is CASSPEDPDQPQHF. Here the CDR3 DNA reads TGTGCCAGCAGCCCCGAAGATCCGGATCAGCCCCAGCATTTT. Full variable domain (remainder filled in from reference TRBV7-9 and TRBJ1-5): DTGVSQNPRHKITKRGQNVTFRCDPISEHNRLYWYRQTLGQGPEFLTYFQNEAQLEKSRLLSDRFSAERPKGSFSTLEIQRTEQGDSAMYLCASSPEDPDQPQHFGDGTRLSIL.

The chain employs TRBV28 and TRBJ1-2, with D hard to call. Between the trimmed V and J ends, which lost 6 bases and 8 bases, there was a span of 19 bases. This CDR3 is 14 amino acids long. Germline-derived CDR1 and CDR2 are MDHEN and SYDVKM. This chain's CDR3 is CASSLLRRREGYTF. The DNA of the CDR3 is TGTGCCAGCAGCCTTTTGCGACGGAGGGAGGGCTACACCTTC.

This rearrangement joins TRBV19 to TRBJ2-5; D ambiguous. The CDR3 loop spans 16 amino acids. Trimming left V 1 base short and J 7 bases short, with 19 bases between. In germline, CDR1 is LNHDA, CDR2 SQIVND (reference sequence). Here the CDR3 DNA reads TGTGCCAGTAGTATAGCCCCCCCTCCCAACGCAGGGACCCAGTACTTC. This gives the protein CASSIAPPPNAGTQYF.

The rearrangement joins TRBV7-9 to TRBJ2-1; D might be TRBD1 (5 bases). The ends were cut back, 2 bases at V and 7 bases at J, with 9 bases in the middle. CDR1 and CDR2 (germline): SEHNR, FQNEAQ (reference sequence). The CDR3 is 13 amino acids. The DNA of the CDR3 is TGTGCCAGCAGCTTAAGCAGGGTTAATGAGCAGTTCTTC. Encoded protein: CASSLSRVNEQFF.

J is TRBJ1-2 and V is TRBV2; 7 nucleotides agree with TRBD1. The germline CDR1 and CDR2 sequences are SNHLY and FYNNEI. Trimming cost V 5 bases and J 5 bases; bases outside gene matches: 17. The CDR3 runs 17 residues. The CDR3 sequence: CASSPEGAPGLGYGYTF. The CDR3 region has the DNA TGTGCCAGCAGTCCCGAGGGGGCGCCGGGACTCGGATATGGCTACACCTTC.

The rearrangement links TRBV3-1 (or the pseudogene TRBV3-2) to TRBJ2-7; 8 positions agree with TRBD2. The CDR3 length is 14 residues. Germline loops: CDR1 LGHDT, CDR2 YNNKEL (reference sequence). Trimming took 5 bases from V and 2 from J; bases not matched to a gene: 5. The CDR3 nucleotides read TGTGCCAGCAGCACCAGCGGGAGCCCCTACGAGCAGTACTTC. This gives the protein CASSTSGSPYEQYF.

The CDR3 region is CASSEPGNTEAFF. The CDR3 DNA is TGTGCCAGCAGTGAGCCCGGGAACACTGAAGCTTTCTTT. J is TRBJ1-1 and V is TRBV6-1, with unresolved D. Deletions cut 3 bases from V and 1 base from J, with 6 bases between. CDR1 is MNHNS, CDR2 SASEGT, per germline. CDR3 length: 13 residues.

The rearrangement joins TRBV6-5 to TRBJ1-2, with TRBD1 identical over 7 bases. Trimming removed 0 bases from V and 4 bases from J; junction bases left unmatched: 5. This CDR3 has 15 residues. In germline, CDR1 is MNHEY, CDR2 SVGAGI. CDR3 nucleotide sequence: TGTGCCAGCAGTTACTCAACACAGGGGACCTATGGCTACACCTTC. Translating gives CASSYSTQGTYGYTF.

The sample holds one count of this clone. The gene calls are TRBV19 and TRBJ1-2, with 7 positions matching TRBD1. The CDR3 runs 10 residues. Looked up from germline, CDR1 is LNHDA and CDR2 is SQIVND (reference sequence). The trim removed 8 bases at V and 8 bases at J, leaving 2 bases unmatched. CDR3 in DNA: TGTGCCAGTGGGGACAGCGGCTACACCTTC. It translates to CASGDSGYTF. Together with reference TRBV19 and TRBJ1-2, the CDR3 gives the full variable domain: DGGITQSPKYLFRKEGQNVTLSCEQNLNHDAMYWYRQDPGQGLRLIYYSQIVNDFQKGDIAEGYSVSREKKESFPLTVTSAQKNPTAFYLCASGDSGYTFGSGTRLTVV.

This chain connects TRBV6-1 to TRBJ1-2; D remains unclear. This CDR3 contains 13 residues. The germline gives CDR1 MNHNS, CDR2 SASEGT. V was shortened by 3 bases and J by 9 bases, with 14 bases between the two germline ends. The CDR3 here is CASSEWTRGSYTF. The CDR3 DNA reads TGTGCCAGCAGTGAGTGGACTAGAGGGAGCTACACCTTC.

V and J are TRBV7-3 and TRBJ1-2; 8 bases are a match to TRBD1. V shed 5 bases and J 7 bases; nucleotides not matched to a gene: 12. The CDR3 extends over 15 amino acids. In germline, CDR1 is SGHTA, CDR2 FQGTGA. In nucleotides, the CDR3 is TGTGCCAGCAGCAGCAACCCAGGGGGCTCGGGTGGCTACACCTTC. Its protein product is CASSSNPGGSGGYTF. Variable domain in full (rest from reference TRBV7-3 and TRBJ1-2): GAGVSQTPSNKVTEKGKYVELRCDPISGHTALYWYRQSLGQGPEFLIYFQGTGAADDSGLPNDRFFAVRPEGSVSTLKIQRTERGDSAVYLCASSSNPGGSGGYTFGSGTRLTVV.

V and J are TRBV19 and TRBJ1-3, with 9 bases lining up with TRBD1. In germline, CDR1 is LNHDA, CDR2 SQIVND (reference sequence). This CDR3 is built from 18 residues. Trimming took 5 bases from V and 2 from J; bases not matched to a gene: 13. This CDR3 reads CASSALLGQGGTGNTIYF. CDR3 coding DNA: TGTGCCAGTAGTGCCCTTTTGGGACAGGGAGGTACTGGAAACACCATATATTTT.

The chain employs TRBV6-5 and TRBJ2-7; TRBD1 agrees at 7 bases. Per the germline V gene, CDR1 is MNHEY and CDR2 is SVGAGI. The CDR3 has 11 residues. V shed 4 bases, J shed 7 bases, and the junction held 1 base outside the gene matches. The CDR3 region has the DNA TGTGCCAGCAGTTTACAGGGGGAGCAGTACTTC. Translating it yields CASSLQGEQYF.

The gene calls are TRBV19 and TRBJ1-2, with TRBD1 matching 11 bases. After removal of 5 bases from V and 4 bases from J, the junction contained 6 bases not matched to a gene. The CDR3 is 15 amino acids. Germline V lookup: CDR1 LNHDA, CDR2 SQIVND (reference sequence). The DNA of the CDR3 is TGTGCCAGTAGTGCACGGACAGGGGGCATCTATGGCTACACCTTC. This codes for CASSARTGGIYGYTF.

The chain has TRBV9 and TRBJ2-5; D gene unclear. V lost 0 bases, J lost 1 base, and 16 bases lay in between. CDR3 length: 17 residues. Germline assignment: CDR1 SGDLS and CDR2 YYNGEE. In DNA form, the CDR3 reads TGTGCCAGCAGCGTAGAAGTAGCCTACGGTTCCCAAGAGACCCAGTACTTC. Amino acids: CASSVEVAYGSQETQYF.

The gene calls are TRBV5-8 and TRBJ1-2; TRBD1 is a possible D gene (5 bases). CDR1 SGHTS and CDR2 YDEGEE come from the germline V gene. V lost 4 bases to trimming and J lost 4 bases, with 11 bases between them. The CDR3 sequence is 13 residues long. The CDR3 is CASSPRGTYGYTF. DNA for the CDR3: TGTGCCAGCAGCCCAAGGGGCACCTATGGCTACACCTTC.

The chain carries TRBV7-9 and TRBJ2-3, with TRBD2 as a possible D gene (5 bases). This CDR3 contains 16 residues. The germline gives CDR1 SEHNR, CDR2 FQNEAQ (reference sequence). V was shortened by 7 bases and J by 0 bases, with 17 bases between the two germline ends. The CDR3 reads CASTTKFRTSTDTQYF. The CDR3 DNA reads TGTGCCAGCACCACTAAGTTTAGGACTAGCACAGATACGCAGTATTTT.

This chain connects TRBV5-1 to TRBJ2-7, with TRBD2 matching over 8 bases. The J segment lost 0 bases and the V segment lost 0 bases, leaving 8 bases of the junction unmatched. This CDR3 has 17 amino acids. CDR1 and CDR2 (germline): SGHRS, YFSETQ. This CDR3 is CASSLAMDSGVSYEQYF. In nucleotides, the CDR3 is TGCGCCAGCAGCTTGGCCATGGATAGCGGGGTCTCCTACGAGCAGTACTTC.

The CDR3 nucleotides read TGTGCCAGCAGCAAATTTTACGACTCGAACACCGGGGAGCTGTTTTTT. Its translation: CASSKFYDSNTGELFF. The J gene is TRBJ2-2, the V gene TRBV7-3; D is unclear. The V and J ends lost 5 bases and 0 bases respectively, with 13 bases between them. Germline CDR1 SGHTA, CDR2 FQGTGA. There are 16 residues in the CDR3.

This clone showed up just once. The chain recombines TRBV24-1 with TRBJ1-2; 8 nucleotides line up with TRBD1. V lost 4 bases, J lost 6 bases, and 12 bases stayed unmatched. The CDR3 is 16 amino acids. CDR1 and CDR2 from the germline V gene are KGHDR and SFDVKD. The CDR3 DNA reads TGTGCCACCAGTGAAACAACCGGGACAGGACAAGATGGCTACACCTTC. It yields the protein CATSETTGTGQDGYTF.

The chain joins TRBV9 to TRBJ1-3; D might be TRBD1 (6 bases). CDR1 and CDR2 from the germline V gene are SGDLS and YYNGEE. The germline V and J ends were trimmed by 1 base and 2 bases, with 7 bases remaining between them. The CDR3 sequence is 14 residues long. The CDR3 DNA sequence: TGTGCCAGCAGCGTATCAGGGGCTGGAAACACCATATATTTT. Translation gives CASSVSGAGNTIYF.